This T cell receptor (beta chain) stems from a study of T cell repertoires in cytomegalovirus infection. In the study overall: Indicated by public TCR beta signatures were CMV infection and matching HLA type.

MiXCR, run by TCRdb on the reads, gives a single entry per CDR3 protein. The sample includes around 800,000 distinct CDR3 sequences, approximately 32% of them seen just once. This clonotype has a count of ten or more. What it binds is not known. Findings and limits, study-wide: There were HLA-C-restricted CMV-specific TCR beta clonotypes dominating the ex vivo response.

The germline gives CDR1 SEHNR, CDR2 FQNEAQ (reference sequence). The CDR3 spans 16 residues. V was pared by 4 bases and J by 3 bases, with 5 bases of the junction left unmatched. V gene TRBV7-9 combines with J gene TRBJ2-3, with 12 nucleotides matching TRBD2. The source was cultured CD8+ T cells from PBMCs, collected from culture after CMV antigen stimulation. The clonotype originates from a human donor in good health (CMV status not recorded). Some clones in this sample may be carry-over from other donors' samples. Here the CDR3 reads CASSSLAGGRTDTQYF. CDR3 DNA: TGTGCCAGCAGCTCCCTAGCGGGGGGGCGGACAGATACGCAGTATTTT.